This T cell receptor (beta chain) is drawn from a study of blood T cell repertoires in COVID-19. Study-wide background: From T cells, B-cell-depleted T cells, or PBMCs came the material, which was cDNA or gDNA.

The repertoire was sequenced with immunoSEQ multiplex PCR; TCRdb's copy has only in-frame clones and lacks some. The sample contains more than 95,000 clones, around four fifths of which appear only once. CDR3 length: 13 residues. After removal of 2 bases from V and 4 bases from J, the junction contained 1 base not matched to a gene. The germline V gene encodes CDR1 SGDLS and CDR2 YYNGEE. This TCR was sampled from a man at least 80 years old with COVID-19, enrolled during active disease. Source material: peripheral blood. The rearrangement joins TRBV9 to TRBJ2-7; 9 bases map to TRBD1. The CDR3 reads CASSVDRGYEQYF. The CDR3 DNA follows: TGTGCCAGCAGCGTCGACAGGGGGTACGAGCAGTACTTC. Filled out from reference TRBV9 and TRBJ2-7, the complete variable domain reads DSGVTQTPKHLITATGQRVTLRCSPRSGDLSVYWYQQSLDQGLQFLIQYYNGEERAKGNILERFSAQQFPDLHSELNLSSLELGDSALYFCASSVDRGYEQYFGPGTRLTVT.